This T cell receptor (beta chain) was documented in a study of brain T cells in children with intractable seizures. Method: immunoSEQ multiplex PCR; TCRdb's copy keeps in-frame clones and lacks some. The table lists about 340,000 clones, about 93% of them singletons. Time point indicated: blood from clinic visit 5 months post-surgery; TSC patient then seizure free. The CDR3 length is 13 residues. Between the trimmed V and J ends, which lost 1 base and 0 bases, there was a span of 3 bases. Germline-derived CDR1 and CDR2 are MDHEN and SYDVKM. The gene calls are TRBV28 and TRBJ1-1; D is ambiguous. This TCR came from a boy under two years old with tuberous sclerosis and intractable seizures. The input for sequencing was peripheral blood, taken about 5 months after surgery. The CDR3 bases are TGTGCCAGCAGTTTATATCTGAACACTGAAGCTTTCTTT. Encoded protein: CASSLYLNTEAFF. The variable domain in full, completed from reference TRBV28 and TRBJ1-1, reads DVKVTQSSRYLVKRTGEKVFLECVQDMDHENMFWYRQDPGLGLRLIYFSYDVKMKEKGDIPEGYSVSREKKERFSLILESASTNQTSMYLCASSLYLNTEAFFGQGTRLTVV.